The clone carrying this T cell receptor beta chain has only a few counts. This sample is drawn from a study of T-cell reconstitution after alpha-beta-depleted transplantation in children. Unique molecular identifiers were incorporated when the TCRbeta library was constructed. In TCRdb, the PCR reads were re-called with MiXCR into one record per CDR3 protein. The sample holds 420,000 or so distinct CDR3 sequences, 11% seen once. Trimming shortened V by 6 bases and J by 0 bases, and 12 bases separated the two germline ends. The CDR3 consists of 15 residues. CDR1 and CDR2 (germline): MNHNS, SASEGT. The V and J genes are TRBV6-1 and TRBJ1-5, with D unclear. This clonotype originated in a human donor who donated a stem cell graft to a child with acute myeloid leukemia. Sequencing was performed on PBMCs from the stem cell graft donor, taken from the stem cell graft. CDR3: CASRKQTPSNQPQHF. As DNA, the CDR3 is TGTGCCAGCAGAAAACAGACCCCTAGCAATCAGCCCCAGCATTTT.